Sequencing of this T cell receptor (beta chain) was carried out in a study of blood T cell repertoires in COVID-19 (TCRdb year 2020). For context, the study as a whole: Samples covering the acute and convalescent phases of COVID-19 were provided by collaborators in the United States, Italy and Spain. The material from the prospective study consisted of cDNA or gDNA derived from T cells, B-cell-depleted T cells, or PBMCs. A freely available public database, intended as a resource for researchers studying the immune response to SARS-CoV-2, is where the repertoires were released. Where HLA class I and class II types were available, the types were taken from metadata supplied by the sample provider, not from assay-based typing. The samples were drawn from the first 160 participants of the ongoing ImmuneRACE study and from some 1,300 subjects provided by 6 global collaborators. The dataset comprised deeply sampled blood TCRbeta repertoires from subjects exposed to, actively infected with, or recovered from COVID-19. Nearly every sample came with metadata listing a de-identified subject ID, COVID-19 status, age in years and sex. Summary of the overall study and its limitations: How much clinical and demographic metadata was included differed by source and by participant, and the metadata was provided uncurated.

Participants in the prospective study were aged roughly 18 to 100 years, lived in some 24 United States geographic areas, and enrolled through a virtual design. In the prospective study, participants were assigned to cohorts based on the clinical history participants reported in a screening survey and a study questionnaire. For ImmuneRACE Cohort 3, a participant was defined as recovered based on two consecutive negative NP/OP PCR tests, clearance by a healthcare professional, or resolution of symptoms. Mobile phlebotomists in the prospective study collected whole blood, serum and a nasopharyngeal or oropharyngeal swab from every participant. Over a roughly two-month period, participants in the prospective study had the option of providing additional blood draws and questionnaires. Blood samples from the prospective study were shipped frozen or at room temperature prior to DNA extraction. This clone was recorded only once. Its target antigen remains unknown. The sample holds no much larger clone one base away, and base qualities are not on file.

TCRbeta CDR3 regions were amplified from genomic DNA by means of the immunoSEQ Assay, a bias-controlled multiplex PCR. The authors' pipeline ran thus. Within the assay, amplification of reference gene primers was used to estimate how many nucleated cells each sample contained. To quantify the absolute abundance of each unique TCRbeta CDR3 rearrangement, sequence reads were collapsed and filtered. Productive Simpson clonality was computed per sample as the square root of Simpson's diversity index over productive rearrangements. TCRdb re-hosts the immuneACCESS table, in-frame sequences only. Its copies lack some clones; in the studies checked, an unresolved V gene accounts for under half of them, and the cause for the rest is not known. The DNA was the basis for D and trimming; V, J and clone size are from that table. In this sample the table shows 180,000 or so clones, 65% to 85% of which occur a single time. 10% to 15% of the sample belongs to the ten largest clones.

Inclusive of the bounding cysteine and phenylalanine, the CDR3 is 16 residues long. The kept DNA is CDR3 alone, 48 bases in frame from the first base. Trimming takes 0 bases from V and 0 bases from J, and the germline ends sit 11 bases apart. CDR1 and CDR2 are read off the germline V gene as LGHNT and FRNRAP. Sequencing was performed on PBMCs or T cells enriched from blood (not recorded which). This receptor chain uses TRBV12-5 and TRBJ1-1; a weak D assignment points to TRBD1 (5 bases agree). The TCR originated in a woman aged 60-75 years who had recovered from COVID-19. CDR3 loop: CASGLVGGNMNTEAFF. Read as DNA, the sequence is TGTGCTAGTGGTTTGGTGGGGGGTAACATGAACACTGAAGCTTTCTTT.